A single sample gave rise to the 21 T cell receptor beta chains below, sequenced in a study of T-cell memory formation after mild COVID-19. Each CDR3 protein is one row after TCRdb ran MiXCR on the 5' RACE reads. The top ten hold roughly 13% of the sample, which has 300,000 to 400,000 distinct CDR3 sequences, around 30% seen once. Sequenced input: PBMCs or a T cell subset sorted from them (not recorded which). These receptors originate from an adult woman who had mild COVID-19 (a few samples of this study predate the infection). Cell type and time point are not known.

The gene calls are TRBV4-1 and TRBJ2-7; 7 bases fit TRBD1. Germline V CDR1 and CDR2: MGHRA, YSYEKL. V lost 6 bases to trimming and J lost 7 bases; unmatched junction nucleotides: 9. The length of the CDR3 is 13 residues. CDR3 sequence (DNA): TGCGCCAGCAGGGCCACAGGGGTCGGGGAGCAGTACTTC. Protein sequence: CASRATGVGEQYF.

This clonotype was seen a few times. This chain connects TRBV20-1 to TRBJ1-2; 8 bases fit TRBD1. Trimming took 4 bases from V and 4 from J; bases not matched to a gene: 8. CDR1 and CDR2 (germline): DFQATT, SNEGSKA (reference sequence). The CDR3 runs 14 residues. Written as DNA, the CDR3 is TGCAGTGCTACCCAGAGTGACAGGGGCTATGGCTACACCTTC. It specifies CSATQSDRGYGYTF.

The CDR3 bases are TGTGCCAGCAGGACGCCTAGGGACAATGAGCAGTTCTTC. Amino acids: CASRTPRDNEQFF. The V call is TRBV6-5, the J call TRBJ2-1; no definite D call. This CDR3 spans 13 amino acids. Trimming shortened V by 6 bases and J by 5 bases, and 11 bases separated the two germline ends. Germline V CDR1 and CDR2: MNHEY, SVGAGI.

This clonotype was observed a few times. J is TRBJ2-7 and V is TRBV21-1; no check of the table's D call, TRBD1, against the DNA was made. TRBV21-1 is a listed pseudogene. The CDR3 is 17 amino acids. CDR3 DNA: TGTGCCAGCAGCAAATTCCCCCCGCGGGACAGGGGCTACGAGCAGTACTTC. It yields the protein CASSKFPPRDRGYEQYF.

CDR3 in DNA: TGTGCCAGCTCTAGGACAGCGAACACTGAAGCTTTCTTT. Its translation: CASSRTANTEAFF. This chain links TRBV18 with TRBJ1-1; a possible D gene is TRBD1 (6 bases). Trimming left V 6 bases short and J 1 base short, with 9 bases between. Germline loops: CDR1 KGHSH, CDR2 LQKENI. The CDR3 spans 13 residues.

This chain uses TRBV27 with TRBJ2-7; 13 bases map to TRBD2. There are 18 residues in the CDR3. CDR1 and CDR2 (germline): MNHEY, SMNVEV (reference sequence). With 6 bases clipped from V and 6 bases from J, the junction kept 17 bases outside the gene matches. CDR3 in amino acids: CASRGGLAGVALTPEQYF. DNA for the CDR3: TGTGCCAGCAGGGGAGGACTAGCGGGAGTAGCCCTCACCCCCGAGCAGTACTTC.

This clonotype has more than one count but fewer than ten. The gene calls are TRBV7-2 and TRBJ2-1, with D unresolved. The V gene's germline CDR1 is SGHTA and CDR2 FQGNSA. CDR3 size: 15 residues. The germline V and J ends were trimmed by 5 bases and 0 bases, with 11 bases remaining between them. The CDR3 sequence is CASSPQLSSYNEQFF. As DNA, the CDR3 is TGTGCCAGCAGCCCCCAGCTCAGCTCCTACAATGAGCAGTTCTTC.

This chain joins TRBV10-3 and TRBJ2-7, with no clear D. Trimming shortened V by 3 bases and J by 3 bases, and 12 bases separated the two germline ends. Germline V gene data show CDR1 as ENHRY and CDR2 as SYGVKD. The CDR3 covers 14 residues. The CDR3 sequence: CAISDSSRSYEQYF. CDR3 in DNA: TGTGCCATCAGTGACTCCTCTCGGAGCTACGAGCAGTACTTC.

The chain is built from TRBV21-1 and TRBJ2-1; the table's D gene call, TRBD2, was not cross checked with the DNA. TRBV21-1 corresponds to a pseudogene. The CDR3 has 16 residues. In nucleotides, the CDR3 is TGTGCCAGCAGCAAAATCGGGACTAGCGGGAGGGCTGAGCAGTTCTTC. Residues: CASSKIGTSGRAEQFF.

This clonotype was counted a few times. The chain combines TRBV20-1 with TRBJ1-1; TRBD1 aligns across 8 bases. The CDR3 is 12 residues long. Per germline, CDR1 DFQATT and CDR2 SNEGSKA (reference sequence). The J segment lost 6 bases and the V segment lost 1 base, leaving 1 base of the junction unmatched. CDR3 amino acids: CSARGDRSEAFF. For the CDR3, the DNA is TGCAGTGCTAGAGGGGACAGGTCTGAAGCTTTCTTT.

This clonotype has only a few counts. This rearrangement joins TRBV5-1 to TRBJ2-5; either TRBD1 or TRBD2 may fit D (5 bases each). The V and J ends lost 2 bases and 2 bases respectively, with 16 bases between them. The CDR3 is made up of 16 amino acids. Germline V gene sequence: CDR1 SGHRS, CDR2 YFSETQ. CDR3 bases: TGCGCCAGCAGCTTCGGGGCTGATCAGTTTCAAGAGACCCAGTACTTC. This sequence encodes CASSFGADQFQETQYF.

This clonotype was found a few times. V is TRBV3-1 and J is TRBJ2-1, with 8 bases fitting TRBD2. The CDR3 is 15 residues long. V gave up 5 bases and J gave up 7 bases; unmatched junction bases: 10. Germline V gene sequence: CDR1 LGHDT, CDR2 YNNKEL (reference sequence). CDR3 sequence: CASSGRSSGGNEQFF. Written as DNA, the CDR3 is TGTGCCAGCAGCGGAAGATCGTCGGGGGGGAATGAGCAGTTCTTC.

This clonotype was recorded a few times. This rearrangement joins TRBV12-3 or TRBV12-4 to TRBJ2-3; weak D call: TRBD1 (6 bases). V gave up 5 bases and J gave up 1 base, with 16 bases separating them. The CDR3 is made up of 16 amino acids. DNA for the CDR3: TGTGCCAGCAGTCAGACGCCTCGGACAGGCACAGATACGCAGTATTTT. Its protein is CASSQTPRTGTDTQYF.

This clonotype was seen ten or more times. The DNA for the CDR3 is TGTGCCATCAGCGACTATCCTGAGCAGTACTTC. Its translation: CAISDYPEQYF. V gene TRBV10-3 combines with J gene TRBJ2-7; perhaps TRBD2 as D (5 bases). CDR1 and CDR2 (germline): ENHRY, SYGVKD. The V gene lost 6 bases and the J gene lost 7 bases, with 10 bases spanning the gap. The CDR3 consists of 11 residues.

The chain couples TRBV20-1 to TRBJ2-2, with D tentatively TRBD1 (6 bases). V gave up 2 bases and J gave up 6 bases, with 16 bases separating them. The CDR3 covers 15 residues. The V gene's germline CDR1 is DFQATT and CDR2 SNEGSKA (reference sequence). CDR3 protein: CSARLPTGMAGELFF. CDR3 coding DNA: TGCAGTGCTAGACTACCAACAGGGATGGCCGGGGAGCTGTTTTTT.

The V call is TRBV7-3, the J call TRBJ2-5, with D possibly being TRBD1 or TRBD2 (5 bases each). V was shortened by 2 bases and J by 3 bases, with 19 bases between the two germline ends. Germline values: CDR1 SGHTA, CDR2 FQGTGA. There are 17 residues in the CDR3. For the CDR3, the DNA is TGTGCCAGCAGCTTACAGGGACGGGGCGGCGCGGAAGAGACCCAGTACTTC. This encodes CASSLQGRGGAEETQYF.

Only a few counts were recorded for this clonotype. The chain uses TRBV19 and TRBJ2-2, with a weak D call TRBD1 (6 bases). This CDR3 spans 15 amino acids. Germline V gives CDR1 LNHDA, CDR2 SQIVND (reference sequence). V lost 5 bases, J lost 0 bases, and 10 bases lay in between. This CDR3 is CASSPRTANTGELFF. DNA of the CDR3: TGTGCCAGTAGTCCCCGGACAGCGAACACCGGGGAGCTGTTTTTT.

The CDR3 loop is CSAPRRLAGGSYNEQFF. The CDR3 nucleotides are TGCAGTGCCCCTCGGCGACTAGCGGGAGGCTCCTACAATGAGCAGTTCTTC. The chain couples TRBV20-1 to TRBJ2-1; TRBD2 aligns across 13 bases. CDR1 DFQATT and CDR2 SNEGSKA come from the germline V gene (reference sequence). The CDR3 consists of 17 residues. V lost 6 bases, J lost 0 bases, and 8 bases stayed unmatched.

The chain is built from TRBV11-2 and TRBJ1-3, with a weak D call TRBD1 (5 bases). Germline lookup yields CDR1 SGHAT and CDR2 FQNNGV. The V end lost 4 bases, the J end lost 4 bases, and 11 bases lay between the germline ends. There are 14 residues in the CDR3. CDR3 bases: TGTGCCAGCAGCTCGATGGGGCCGGGAAACACCATATATTTT. It codes for CASSSMGPGNTIYF.

The CDR3 DNA reads as TGTGCCAGCAGCTTAATCGCGGGAGGTCAAAACATTCAGTACTTC. Translated: CASSLIAGGQNIQYF. V gene TRBV7-3 combines with J gene TRBJ2-4; 8 bases are shared with TRBD2. V was pared by 1 base and J by 5 bases, with 4 bases of the junction left unmatched. The CDR3 has 15 amino acids. CDR1 is SGHTA, CDR2 FQGTGA, per germline.

This clonotype was counted between two and nine times. The chain uses TRBV11-1 and TRBJ2-5; 11 bases fit TRBD2. With 8 bases clipped from V and 2 bases from J, the junction kept 7 bases outside the gene matches. Germline CDR1 SGHAT, CDR2 FQDESV (reference sequence). The CDR3 is made up of 15 amino acids. CDR3 coding DNA: TGTGCCAGCCGTCGCGGGACTAGCGGACAAGAGACCCAGTACTTC. Residues: CASRRGTSGQETQYF.